The 17 T cell receptor beta chains presented below share a single source sample, sequenced in a study of T cell responses to AZD1222 COVID-19 vaccine. Libraries were prepared by immunoSEQ multiplex PCR; TCRdb keeps only in-frame clonotypes and omits some of them. The sample consists of about 99,000 clones, about 94% of them appearing once. The specimen was peripheral blood, collected on day 0 of AZD1222 vaccination. Every receptor here comes from an adult in good health.

J is TRBJ1-4 and V is TRBV6-5, with D perhaps TRBD1 (5 bases). This CDR3 is 13 amino acids long. V lost 7 bases and J lost 6, with 12 bases in between. Germline V lookup: CDR1 MNHEY, CDR2 SVGAGI. The CDR3 loop is CASMNWGDEKLFF. CDR3 nucleotide sequence: TGTGCCAGCATGAATTGGGGGGATGAAAAACTGTTTTTT.

This clone was seen just once. The gene calls are TRBV7-6 and TRBJ2-3, with 8 nucleotides matching TRBD2. This CDR3 has 17 residues. Germline CDR1 reads SGHVS; CDR2 reads FNYEAQ. V lost 1 base and J lost 6; bases outside the gene matches: 12. CDR3 nucleotides: TGTGCCAGCAGCTTAGGCCTAGCGGGTCCCCCCGGGGATACGCAGTATTTT. This encodes CASSLGLAGPPGDTQYF.

The V and J genes are TRBV30 and TRBJ1-2; D might be TRBD1 (6 bases). The CDR3 is 13 residues long. Trimming took 5 bases from V and 2 from J, leaving 12 bases between them. Germline-derived CDR1 and CDR2 are GTSNPN and SVGIG (reference sequence). The CDR3 spells CAWDGGGNYGYTF. DNA of the CDR3: TGTGCCTGGGACGGGGGGGGCAACTATGGCTACACCTTC.

The chain is built from TRBV6-5 and TRBJ1-2; 7 nucleotides align to TRBD1. Germline CDR1 is MNHEY and CDR2 is SVGAGI. The J segment lost 3 bases and the V segment lost 2 bases, leaving 0 bases of the junction unmatched. There are 13 residues in the CDR3. The CDR3 here is CASSYRGHYGYTF. For the CDR3, the DNA is TGTGCCAGCAGTTACAGGGGGCACTATGGCTACACCTTC.

V and J are TRBV11-3 and TRBJ1-1; D remains ambiguous. The V end lost 1 base, the J end lost 5 bases, and 8 bases lay between the germline ends. Germline-derived CDR1 and CDR2 are SGHNT and YENEEA. The CDR3 runs to 13 residues. CDR3 amino acids: CASSLARRTEAFF. In DNA form, the CDR3 reads TGTGCCAGCAGCTTAGCTCGACGGACTGAAGCTTTCTTT.

The rearrangement links TRBV28 to TRBJ2-1; tentative D call: TRBD1 (6 bases). The CDR3 covers 15 residues. Trimming stripped 1 base from V and 10 bases from J, with 17 bases between. Germline-derived CDR1 and CDR2 are MDHEN and SYDVKM. CDR3 sequence (DNA): TGTGCCAGCAGTTTATTAACAGGGCCTACACAGGAGCAGTTCTTC. It yields the protein CASSLLTGPTQEQFF.

This chain links TRBV2 with TRBJ2-5; D tentatively fits TRBD1 or TRBD2 (6 bases each). The CDR3 is made up of 18 amino acids. V dropped 2 bases and J dropped 1 base, with 20 bases sitting between them. Germline V gene sequence: CDR1 SNHLY, CDR2 FYNNEI. CDR3: CASSELGMGGPRQETQYF. The CDR3 nucleotides read TGTGCCAGCAGTGAATTAGGGATGGGGGGCCCCCGCCAAGAGACCCAGTACTTC.

The chain is built from TRBV19 and TRBJ1-4; 7 bases line up with TRBD1. Germline V gene lookup returns CDR1 LNHDA and CDR2 SQIVND (reference sequence). Germline trimming cut 3 bases from V and 3 bases from J; bases unmatched to any gene: 4. The CDR3 totals 15 residues. The CDR3 loop reads CASSIRGAANEKLFF. The CDR3, as DNA: TGTGCCAGTAGTATCAGGGGGGCAGCTAATGAAAAACTGTTTTTT.

The chain combines TRBV28 with TRBJ1-4; D not resolved. V was cut by 3 bases and J by 7 bases, with 3 bases left in between. The CDR3 loop spans 11 amino acids. Germline lookup yields CDR1 MDHEN and CDR2 SYDVKM. CDR3 DNA: TGTGCCAGCAGTTTGGGTGAAAAACTGTTTTTT. This codes for CASSLGEKLFF.

The chain uses TRBV19 and TRBJ1-5, with no clear D. Germline CDR1 is LNHDA and CDR2 is SQIVND (reference sequence). CDR3 size: 15 residues. V was shortened by 3 bases and J by 4 bases, with 13 bases between the two germline ends. The CDR3 sequence: CASSMWEGRNQPQHF. The DNA of the CDR3 is TGTGCCAGTAGTATGTGGGAGGGTAGGAATCAGCCCCAGCATTTT.

The chain links TRBV12-5 to TRBJ1-4; tentatively, D is TRBD1 (5 bases). The V gene's germline CDR1 is LGHNT and CDR2 FRNRAP. CDR3 length: 15 amino acids. V gave up 3 bases and J gave up 6 bases, with 14 bases separating them. CDR3 bases: TGTGCTAGTGGTTTAGGGGTCAGCCCTGATGAAAAACTGTTTTTT. This gives the protein CASGLGVSPDEKLFF.

V is TRBV13 and J is TRBJ1-1; no clear D gene. The CDR3 is made up of 15 amino acids. Per the germline V gene, CDR1 is PRHDT and CDR2 is FYEKMQ (reference sequence). Trimming took 5 bases from V and 5 from J, leaving 18 bases between them. CDR3 protein: CASSAEFGDRTEAFF. For the CDR3, the DNA is TGTGCCAGCAGCGCTGAGTTCGGGGATAGGACTGAAGCTTTCTTT.

CDR3 loop: CASSRGTEAFF. The CDR3 DNA sequence: TGTGCCAGCAGCAGAGGGACTGAAGCTTTCTTT. V is TRBV21-1 and J is TRBJ1-1. TRBV21-1 is a pseudogene locus. The CDR3 covers 11 residues.

The genes are TRBV7-9 and TRBJ2-7; D perhaps matches TRBD1 (6 bases). The germline V and J ends were trimmed by 6 bases and 5 bases, with 14 bases remaining between them. Per germline, CDR1 SEHNR and CDR2 FQNEAQ (reference sequence). There are 13 residues in the CDR3. In nucleotides, the CDR3 is TGTGCCAGCAGAACGGGACAATCCCACGAGCAGTACTTC. Translation gives CASRTGQSHEQYF.

The CDR3 sequence: CASSFISGANVLTF. The CDR3 nucleotides are TGTGCCAGCAGTTTTATCTCTGGGGCCAACGTCCTGACTTTC. V gene TRBV28 combines with J gene TRBJ2-6; D is unclear. Trimming removed 3 bases from V and 0 bases from J, with 3 bases in between. Germline loops: CDR1 MDHEN, CDR2 SYDVKM. The CDR3 spans 14 residues.

V and J are TRBV19 and TRBJ1-5; D ambiguous. V shed 5 bases and J shed 4 bases, with 27 bases lying between them. Germline values: CDR1 LNHDA, CDR2 SQIVND (reference sequence). The CDR3 consists of 19 residues. The CDR3 spells CASSPPKGEWSGKNQPQHF. CDR3 coding DNA: TGTGCCAGTAGTCCGCCCAAGGGAGAGTGGAGCGGCAAAAATCAGCCCCAGCATTTT.

V usage is TRBV6-1 and J usage is TRBJ2-3; the D is unclear. This CDR3 has 13 residues. Germline V lookup: CDR1 MNHNS, CDR2 SASEGT. The V gene lost 3 bases and the J gene lost 11 bases, with 15 bases spanning the gap. DNA of the CDR3: TGTGCCAGCAGTGATCGTCCCTTCGGTATGCAGTATTTT. Protein: CASSDRPFGMQYF.